Listed here are 22 T cell receptor beta chains from one sample, sequenced in a study of T cell responses to AZD1222 COVID-19 vaccine. Measured with immunoSEQ multiplex PCR; TCRdb has only the in-frame clones, and not every one. The sample yields around 64,000 clones, approximately 83% seen once. Material: peripheral blood, obtained 28 days after the second AZD1222 dose. These receptors came from an adult who received the AZD1222 COVID-19 vaccine.

This rearrangement joins TRBV30 to TRBJ2-7; a weak D match, TRBD1 (6 bases). The CDR3 has 14 amino acids. V was shortened by 0 bases and J by 3 bases, with 12 bases between the two germline ends. The germline gives CDR1 GTSNPN, CDR2 SVGIG (reference sequence). CDR3 in amino acids: CAWSVGQGFYEQYF. CDR3 bases: TGTGCCTGGAGTGTCGGTCAGGGGTTCTACGAGCAGTACTTC. Based on the CDR3 plus reference TRBV30 and TRBJ2-7, the full variable domain is SQTIHQWPATLVQPVGSPLSLECTVEGTSNPNLYWYRQAAGRGLQLLFYSVGIGQISSEVPQNLSASRPQDRQFILSSKKLLLSDSGFYLCAWSVGQGFYEQYFGPGTRLTVT.

The rearrangement uses TRBV23-1 and TRBJ1-1; TRBD1 matches 8 bases. TRBV23-1 is sorted into the ORF group, with uncertain function. Trimming cost V 4 bases and J 1 base; bases outside gene matches: 2. The CDR3 has 14 amino acids. In DNA form, the CDR3 reads TGCGCCAGCAGTCCAGGACAGGGGAACACTGAAGCTTTCTTT. Protein product: CASSPGQGNTEAFF.

The CDR3 DNA follows: TGCGCCAGCAGCTTGTGGGGGGCGGAAGAGACCCAGTACTTC. It translates to CASSLWGAEETQYF. The chain combines TRBV5-1 with TRBJ2-5; D tentatively fits TRBD1 or TRBD2 (6 bases each). V was clipped by 1 base and J by 3 bases, with 10 bases between them. CDR3 length: 14 residues. The germline V gene has CDR1 SGHRS and CDR2 YFSETQ.

The rearrangement links TRBV6-4 to TRBJ1-5, with unresolved D. The CDR3 has 16 amino acids. CDR1 is MRHNA, CDR2 SNTAGT, per germline. The V and J ends lost 2 bases and 0 bases respectively, with 11 bases between them. CDR3: CASSDRAGYSNQPQHF. The CDR3 DNA is TGTGCCAGCAGTGACCGGGCAGGTTATAGCAATCAGCCCCAGCATTTT.

This clone came up a few times. The junction differs from germline at one of its ends, possibly a read error. CDR3 loop: CASSTGGKKLFF. In DNA form, the CDR3 reads TGTGCCAGTAGTACCGGAGGCAAAAAGCTGTTTTTT. This chain connects TRBV19 to TRBJ1-4, with D unclear. The CDR3 totals 12 residues. Germline-derived CDR1 and CDR2 are LNHDA and SQIVND (reference sequence). The variable domain in full, completed from reference TRBV19 and TRBJ1-4, reads DGGITQSPKYLFRKEGQNVTLSCEQNLNHDAMYWYRQDPGQGLRLIYYSQIVNDFQKGDIAEGYSVSREKKESFPLTVTSAQKNPTAFYLCASSTGGKKLFFGSGTQLSVL.

This clone was detected ten times or more. The V and J genes are TRBV5-8 and TRBJ1-2; D unresolved. With 4 bases removed from V and 2 bases from J, the gap between germline ends came to 12 bases. CDR1 is SGHTS and CDR2 is YDEGEE in the germline V gene. The CDR3 has 14 residues. DNA of the CDR3: TGTGCCAGCAGCCCCTTGGTGCCGAACTATGGCTACACCTTC. Translated, it gives CASSPLVPNYGYTF.

This chain joins TRBV7-2 and TRBJ2-1; 7 nucleotides align to TRBD2. The germline V gene has CDR1 SGHTA and CDR2 FQGNSA. This CDR3 is 13 amino acids long. The trim removed 4 bases at V and 10 bases at J, leaving 7 bases unmatched. The CDR3 spells CASSYNGEGEQFF. Written as DNA, the CDR3 is TGTGCCAGCAGCTACAACGGGGAGGGAGAGCAGTTCTTC.

This clone is a singleton in its sample. This chain connects TRBV30 to TRBJ1-2, with TRBD1 as a possible D gene (6 bases). Germline V lookup: CDR1 GTSNPN, CDR2 SVGIG (reference sequence). Trimming removed 4 bases from V and 3 bases from J, with 15 bases in between. The CDR3 length is 14 residues. The CDR3 coding sequence is TGTGCCTGGAACAGGGACACCCTCGACTATGGCTACACCTTC. This sequence encodes CAWNRDTLDYGYTF.

The chain recombines TRBV5-1 with TRBJ2-7; tentative D call: TRBD1 (6 bases). The CDR3 has 14 amino acids. Germline assignment: CDR1 SGHRS and CDR2 YFSETQ. V was pared by 4 bases and J by 5 bases, with 16 bases between. CDR3 in amino acids: CASSTTWTADEQYF. In nucleotides, the CDR3 is TGCGCCAGCAGCACCACTTGGACAGCAGACGAGCAGTACTTC.

The V and J genes are TRBV28 and TRBJ1-2; 7 nucleotides align to TRBD1. The CDR3 loop spans 14 amino acids. The J segment lost 8 bases and the V segment lost 4 bases, leaving 10 bases of the junction unmatched. In germline, CDR1 is MDHEN, CDR2 SYDVKM. The CDR3 reads CASSSRSDRSGYTF. The CDR3 DNA reads as TGTGCCAGCAGTTCCAGGTCGGACAGGTCCGGCTACACCTTC.

V gene TRBV19 combines with J gene TRBJ1-2; D perhaps matches TRBD1 (6 bases). The CDR3 consists of 13 residues. CDR1 LNHDA and CDR2 SQIVND come from the germline V gene (reference sequence). The V end lost 3 bases, the J end lost 8 bases, and 13 bases lay between the germline ends. This CDR3 reads CASSMAGDEGYTF. In DNA form, the CDR3 reads TGTGCCAGTAGTATGGCAGGGGATGAAGGCTACACCTTC.

A single count supports this clone. CDR3: CASRDRGLSPLHF. The CDR3 nucleotides read TGTGCCAGCAGAGACAGGGGACTCTCACCCCTCCACTTT. The rearrangement links TRBV6-5 to TRBJ1-6; 8 bases are a match to TRBD1. V lost 6 bases, J lost 10 bases, and 5 bases stayed unmatched. This CDR3 spans 13 amino acids. Germline V gene data show CDR1 as MNHEY and CDR2 as SVGAGI.

The chain is built from TRBV25-1 and TRBJ1-1; D unresolved. This CDR3 has 14 residues. V shed 2 bases and J shed 1 base, with 8 bases lying between them. CDR1 and CDR2 from the germline V gene are MGHDK and SYGVNS. DNA for the CDR3: TGTGCCAGCAGTGAACGGCTGACGAACACTGAAGCTTTCTTT. Translating it yields CASSERLTNTEAFF.

Notes on this clone: This specimen includes other DNA sequences encoding the same CDR3. The CDR3 here is CASSRRSGTEADTQYF. CDR3 sequence (DNA): TGTGCCAGCAGCCGCCGATCCGGGACAGAGGCAGATACGCAGTATTTT. The chain carries TRBV11-2 and TRBJ2-3; 7 positions agree with TRBD1. The trim removed 5 bases at V and 4 bases at J, leaving 12 bases unmatched. CDR1 is SGHAT and CDR2 is FQNNGV in the germline V gene. This CDR3 contains 16 residues.

The V gene is TRBV5-4, the J gene TRBJ2-5; D is possibly TRBD2 (5 bases). The germline gives CDR1 SGHNT, CDR2 YYREEE (reference sequence). The V end was cut by 4 bases, the J end by 2 bases, with 15 bases between. The CDR3 length is 15 residues. The CDR3: CASSTGVQQQETQYF. For the CDR3, the DNA is TGTGCCAGCAGCACCGGGGTCCAGCAGCAAGAGACCCAGTACTTC.

The genes are TRBV14 and TRBJ2-3, with D unresolved. From germline, CDR1 is SGHDN and CDR2 FVKESK. The V gene lost 0 bases and the J gene lost 2 bases, with 12 bases spanning the gap. The CDR3 covers 16 residues. The CDR3 coding sequence is TGTGCCAGCAGCCAAGATCCCGGCAGAAACACAGATACGCAGTATTTT. Its translation is CASSQDPGRNTDTQYF.

V gene TRBV6-5 combines with J gene TRBJ1-6, with D unclear. The CDR3 runs 14 residues. CDR1 is MNHEY and CDR2 is SVGAGI in the germline V gene. V dropped 2 bases and J dropped 3 bases, with 5 bases sitting between them. As DNA, the CDR3 is TGTGCCAGCAGTTACCCTGGCTATAATTCACCCCTCCACTTT. Protein product: CASSYPGYNSPLHF.

The chain recombines TRBV5-1 with TRBJ1-5, with 10 positions matching TRBD1. This CDR3 has 15 amino acids. The germline CDR1 and CDR2 sequences are SGHRS and YFSETQ. V dropped 4 bases and J dropped 2; count of bases not matched to a gene: 3. The CDR3 nucleotides are TGCGCCAGCAGCATCGGGACAGGGGGCAATCAGCCCCAGCATTTT. Translated: CASSIGTGGNQPQHF.

The V call is TRBV18, the J call TRBJ1-3; D is possibly TRBD1 (6 bases). V lost 6 bases to trimming and J lost 2 bases, with 17 bases between them. CDR3 size: 16 residues. Germline-derived CDR1 and CDR2 are KGHSH and LQKENI. The DNA of the CDR3 is TGTGCCAGCTCGTCCGACAGGTCTAGGGCTGGAAACACCATATATTTT. It is translated as CASSSDRSRAGNTIYF. Variable domain in full (rest from reference TRBV18 and TRBJ1-3): NAGVMQNPRHLVRRRGQEARLRCSPMKGHSHVYWYRQLPEEGLKFMVYLQKENIIDESGMPKERFSAEFPKEGPSILRIQQVVRGDSAAYFCASSSDRSRAGNTIYFGEGSWLTVV.

The rearrangement joins TRBV25-1 to TRBJ2-3; 8 bases fit TRBD2. Germline-derived CDR1 and CDR2 are MGHDK and SYGVNS. V shed 0 bases and J 6 bases; nucleotides not matched to a gene: 5. CDR3 size: 15 residues. CDR3 sequence (DNA): TGTGCCAGCAGTGAATATTACGGGGGGGCGGATACGCAGTATTTT. Translating it yields CASSEYYGGADTQYF.

The chain carries TRBV2 and TRBJ2-1, with D possibly matching TRBD2 (5 bases). In germline, CDR1 is SNHLY, CDR2 FYNNEI. CDR3 length: 13 residues. The V end lost 5 bases, the J end lost 4 bases, and 9 bases lay between the germline ends. The CDR3 region has the DNA TGTGCCAGCAGTTCGGAGGATTACAATGAGCAGTTCTTC. Protein: CASSSEDYNEQFF. The complete variable domain, with remaining parts taken from reference TRBV2 and TRBJ2-1, reads EPEVTQTPSHQVTQMGQEVILRCVPISNHLYFYWYRQILGQKVEFLVSFYNNEISEKSEIFDDQFSVERPDGSNFTLKIRSTKLEDSAMYFCASSSEDYNEQFFGPGTRLTVL.

V is TRBV28 and J is TRBJ2-7; 11 nucleotides align to TRBD1. The V and J ends lost 3 bases and 7 bases, in that order; junction bases with no gene match: 14. Germline CDR1 reads MDHEN; CDR2 reads SYDVKM. This CDR3 spans 17 amino acids. CDR3 nucleotide sequence: TGTGCCAGCAGTTTTTGGGCGCTGGACAGGGGGCCGGGTGAGCAGTACTTC. Translated, it gives CASSFWALDRGPGEQYF.